Listed below are T cell receptor beta chains from one sample, sequenced in a study of blood T cell repertoires in COVID-19. TCRdb keeps only in-frame clones here, not all; method: immunoSEQ multiplex PCR. The data show 70,000 to 90,000 clones, with around 80% seen just once and 0.95% to 1.5% held by the top ten. The source material was peripheral blood. The receptors shown here come from a woman aged 80 or over with acute or convalescent COVID-19. CDR3s leave out the opening cysteine and the closing phenylalanine or tryptophan. Rows give clone size only sometimes, using once, few, many, or a class for an expanded clone.

V gene,clone size,CDR3 protein
TRBV5-1,.,ASSLYSGGAYEQY
TRBV11-2,.,ASSPSLAGLYHEQY
TRBV5-4,few,ASSPGQDYEQY
TRBV5-6,.,ASSPGLATYANTGELF
TRBV6-5,.,ASIIQGPSYEQY
TRBV2,.,AIAYSNSPLH
TRBV27,.,ATLQEQETQY
TRBV2,.,ASSLGLAGGRGD
TRBV5-1,.,ASRGVNMNTEAF
TRBV4-2,few,ASSQVGTSGVDTQY
TRBV25-1,.,ASSATPGLQANYGYT
TRBV3-1/TRBV3-2,.,ASSHSQGRETQY
TRBV5-1,.,ASSLAPGKANYGYT
TRBV24-1,.,AYRGNQPQH
TRBV5-1,.,ASSFGQGRDYGYT
TRBV6-5,.,ASSLNGDTIY
TRBV25-1,once,ASSPHWGRTIY
TRBV5-1,.,ASSGTGGHEQY
TRBV6-5,.,ASTGRGETQY
TRBV5-8,once,ASSLLNQPQH
TRBV28,.,ASKLMNTEAF
TRBV19,.,ASSSLGETQY
TRBV19,.,ASGTHTGELF
TRBV5-4,.,ASSLAGVPYGYI
TRBV12-3/TRBV12-4,.,ASLGSFYGYT
TRBV18,.,ASSPFEMNTEAF
TRBV19,.,ASSGTSGLYEQY
TRBV5-6,.,ASSFRGAGGGNQPQH
TRBV6-5,.,ASSYSISGQGYEQY
TRBV19,.,ASAARGETQY
TRBV6-1,.,ASSEAGAGGSQETQY
TRBV6-6,once,ASSPLKGYSYGYT
TRBV7-3,.,ASSLLGGPGELF
TRBV27,.,ASSLSPTPGANVLT
TRBV5-1,.,ASSLAGRDRFDEQY
TRBV5-4,.,ASSRKDSGVTDTQY
TRBV29-1,.,SVDGLAGDDDTQY
TRBV2,.,ASSPIQGLAGGPQF
TRBV7-3,.,ASSPGTGRKGEQF
TRBV28,.,ASSLPFGQPQH
TRBV7-9,.,ASSLDLPGEETQY
TRBV27,once,ASSPRHDAYGYT